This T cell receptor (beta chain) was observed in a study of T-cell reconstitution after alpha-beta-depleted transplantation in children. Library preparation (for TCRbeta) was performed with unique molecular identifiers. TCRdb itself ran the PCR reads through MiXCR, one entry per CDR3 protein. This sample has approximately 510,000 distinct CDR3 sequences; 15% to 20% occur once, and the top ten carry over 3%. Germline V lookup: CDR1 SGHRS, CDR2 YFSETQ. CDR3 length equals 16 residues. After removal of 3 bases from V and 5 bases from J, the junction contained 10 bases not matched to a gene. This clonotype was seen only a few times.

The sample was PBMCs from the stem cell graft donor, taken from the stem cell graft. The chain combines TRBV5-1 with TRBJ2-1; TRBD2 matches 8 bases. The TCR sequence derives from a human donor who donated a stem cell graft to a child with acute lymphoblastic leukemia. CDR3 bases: TGCGCCAGCAGCTCCTCCGCTAGCGGGTCTAACAATGAGCAGTTCTTC. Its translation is CASSSSASGSNNEQFF.